Listed below are T cell receptor beta chains from one sample, sequenced in a study of blood T cell repertoires in COVID-19. Some clones are missing from TCRdb's copy, which holds only in-frame ones; the method was immunoSEQ multiplex PCR. Of 110,000 to 150,000 clones detected, approximately 86% appear once; the ten largest clones hold around 6.2%. Sequencing was carried out using PBMCs or T cells enriched from blood (not recorded which). The receptors were gathered from a woman in her 40s who had recovered from COVID-19. Each CDR3 is given with its conserved first and last residue. The D gene is left open where the match is weak. Only part of the rows carry a size: once, few, many, or a class if the clone is expanded.

NA	TRBV9	TRBJ2-3	TRBD2	CASSVEGREGTDTQYF	TGTGCCAGCAGCGTAGAGGGGCGGGAGGGCACAGATACGCAGTATTTT
NA	TRBV12-5	TRBJ2-1	NA	CASGNDREAYNEQFF	TGTGCTAGTGGTAATGACAGGGAGGCCTACAATGAGCAGTTCTTC
NA	TRBV30	TRBJ1-1	NA	CAFGELNRATEAFF	TGTGCCTTCGGAGAGCTAAACAGGGCCACTGAAGCTTTCTTT
NA	TRBV18	TRBJ1-2	TRBD1	CASSPIDRGFDGYTF	TGTGCCAGCTCACCAATCGACAGGGGATTTGATGGCTACACCTTC
NA	TRBV7-9	TRBJ1-5	NA	CASSLLEGPQHF	TGTGCCAGCAGCTTACTGGAGGGACCCCAGCATTTT
NA	TRBV6-1	TRBJ2-5	TRBD2	CASSEAGAGLSQYF	TGTGCCAGCAGTGAAGCGGGAGCGGGACTTTCCCAGTACTTC
NA	TRBV27	TRBJ2-7	NA	CASSPDLTGYEQYF	TGTGCCAGCAGTCCGGACCTGACAGGCTACGAGCAGTACTTC
once	TRBV6-5	TRBJ1-2	TRBD1	CASRDEGTGSHGYTF	TGTGCCAGCAGGGATGAAGGGACAGGGTCCCACGGCTACACCTTC
NA	TRBV11-2	TRBJ2-7	TRBD2	CASSLAVGLGYEQYF	TGTGCCAGCAGCTTAGCAGTGGGACTAGGGTACGAGCAGTACTTC
NA	TRBV4-1	TRBJ1-2	NA	CASSQEWAEYGYTF	TGCGCCAGCAGCCAAGAGTGGGCAGAATATGGCTACACCTTC
NA	TRBV11-3	TRBJ2-1	NA	CASSPTRQANEQFF	TGTGCCAGCAGCCCCACCCGACAGGCAAATGAGCAGTTCTTC
NA	TRBV5-1	TRBJ2-1	TRBD2	CASSLTSGGRYNEQFF	TGCGCCAGCAGCCTCACGTCGGGGGGGCGCTACAATGAGCAGTTCTTC
NA	TRBV18	TRBJ1-5	NA	CASSPTDSNQPQHF	TGTGCCAGCTCACCCACAGATAGCAATCAGCCCCAGCATTTT
NA	TRBV10-3	TRBJ1-1	TRBD1	CAIKSGQGLANTEAFF	TGTGCCATCAAAAGCGGACAGGGTTTGGCGAACACTGAAGCTTTCTTT
once	TRBV14	TRBJ1-2	TRBD1	CASSQTGTGAGYTF	TGTGCCAGCAGCCAAACCGGGACAGGCGCTGGCTACACCTTC
once	TRBV7-3	TRBJ2-3	NA	CASSPDFATQYF	TGTGCCAGCAGTCCCGACTTTGCGACGCAGTATTTT
NA	TRBV18	TRBJ2-3	NA	CASSPASLRDTQYF	TGTGCCAGCTCACCGGCTAGTCTCCGGGATACGCAGTATTTT
NA	TRBV11-2	TRBJ2-2	NA	CASSPGAGELFF	TGTGCCAGCAGCCCGGGGGCCGGGGAGCTGTTTTTT
NA	TRBV5-4	TRBJ2-1	TRBD2	CASSLEASGGAGEQFF	TGTGCCAGCAGCTTGGAGGCTAGCGGGGGGGCCGGTGAGCAGTTCTTC
few	TRBV21-1	TRBJ1-5	NA	CASNVNRGVGVTQPQHF	TGTGCCAGCAATGTGAACAGGGGGGTGGGGGTAACTCAGCCCCAGCATTTT
NA	TRBV7-3	TRBJ2-3	NA	CASSLRGDTDTQYF	TGTGCCAGCAGCTTAAGGGGGGACACAGATACGCAGTATTTT
NA	TRBV9	TRBJ1-3	TRBD1	CASSATGDSGNTIYF	TGTGCCAGCAGCGCCACAGGGGATTCTGGAAACACCATATATTTT
NA	TRBV7-9	TRBJ2-7	NA	CASSPPRDTSSYEQYF	TGTGCCAGCAGCCCACCCCGGGACACCTCCTCCTACGAGCAGTACTTC
NA	TRBV2	TRBJ2-2	NA	CASSEGGASTGELFF	TGTGCCAGCAGTGAAGGGGGAGCGAGCACCGGGGAGCTGTTTTTT
NA	TRBV4-1	TRBJ1-4	NA	CASSQAGTGNEKLFF	TGCGCCAGCAGCCAAGCCGGGACTGGCAATGAAAAACTGTTTTTT
NA	TRBV2	TRBJ2-5	TRBD2	CASTRDWGGWETQYF	TGTGCCAGCACCAGGGACTGGGGGGGATGGGAGACCCAGTACTTC
NA	TRBV7-2	TRBJ1-5	NA	CASRKTPVSNQPQHF	TGTGCCAGCAGGAAAACACCAGTTAGCAATCAGCCCCAGCATTTT
NA	TRBV28	TRBJ1-1	NA	CASSLRGYMNTEAFF	TGTGCCAGCAGTTTGAGGGGGTATATGAACACTGAAGCTTTCTTT
NA	TRBV18	TRBJ1-1	TRBD1	CASSLQGAWTEAFF	TGTGCCAGCTCACTACAGGGGGCTTGGACTGAAGCTTTCTTT
few	TRBV2	TRBJ2-1	TRBD2	CASTYSSGGAYEQFF	TGTGCCAGCACCTACTCTAGCGGGGGGGCCTATGAGCAGTTCTTC
NA	TRBV9	TRBJ2-2	TRBD2	CASSVLAAGGNTGELFF	TGTGCCAGCAGCGTACTGGCAGCGGGGGGAAACACCGGGGAGCTGTTTTTT
NA	TRBV4-1	TRBJ1-6	NA	CASSQTDIFSNSPLHF	TGCGCCAGCAGCCAAACGGACATATTCTCTAATTCACCCCTCCACTTT
NA	TRBV27	TRBJ1-4	NA	CASSLSAVRQKLFF	TGTGCCAGCAGTTTATCCGCGGTTCGTCAAAAACTGTTTTTT
NA	TRBV7-9	TRBJ1-6	NA	CASSSQGGTANSPLHF	TGTGCCAGCAGCTCCCAGGGCGGCACCGCGAATTCACCCCTCCACTTT
few	TRBV4-1	TRBJ2-2	TRBD2	CASSQGREGTGELFF	TGCGCCAGCAGCCAAGGGCGGGAGGGTACCGGGGAGCTGTTTTTT
NA	TRBV5-4	TRBJ2-1	NA	CASRVSEYNEQFF	TGTGCCAGCAGAGTCTCAGAATACAATGAGCAGTTCTTC
NA	TRBV11-3	TRBJ2-7	NA	CASSPGGYEQYF	TGTGCCAGCAGTCCAGGGGGGTACGAGCAGTACTTC
NA	TRBV4-1	TRBJ2-3	NA	CASSPLRGGNQATDTQYF	TGCGCCAGCAGCCCGTTGAGGGGGGGGAACCAGGCCACAGATACGCAGTATTTT
NA	TRBV7-9	TRBJ2-5	TRBD1	CASSPGTALETQYF	TGTGCCAGCAGCCCGGGGACAGCCCTAGAGACCCAGTACTTC
few	TRBV4-2	TRBJ1-4	NA	CASSQAGGQDNEKLFF	TGTGCCAGCAGCCAAGCCGGGGGGCAGGATAATGAAAAACTGTTTTTT
NA	TRBV13	TRBJ2-1	TRBD2	CASSLGGLLAGGLGSYNEQFF	TGTGCCAGCAGCTTAGGTGGTTTGCTAGCGGGAGGCCTCGGCTCCTACAATGAGCAGTTCTTC
NA	TRBV9	TRBJ2-7	TRBD2	CASSSNDGGFYEQYF	TGTGCCAGCAGCTCGAATGACGGGGGGTTCTACGAGCAGTACTTC
NA	TRBV10-3	TRBJ2-3	TRBD1	CAISETQGVADTQYF	TGTGCCATCAGTGAAACCCAGGGGGTCGCAGATACGCAGTATTTT
few	TRBV5-1	TRBJ1-3	TRBD1	CASSRGQGAGNTIYF	TGCGCCAGCAGCCGGGGACAGGGGGCTGGAAACACCATATATTTT
NA	TRBV6-6	TRBJ2-1	TRBD2	CASTETSGDNEQFF	TGTGCCAGCACCGAGACTAGCGGGGACAATGAGCAGTTCTTC
NA	TRBV4-1	TRBJ1-1	NA	CASSQGFRGYTEAFF	TGCGCCAGCAGCCAAGGGTTTCGAGGGTACACTGAAGCTTTCTTT
NA	TRBV6-6	TRBJ2-7	NA	CASSYRAGGSSYEQYF	TGTGCCAGCAGTTACCGGGCAGGAGGAAGCTCCTACGAGCAGTACTTC
NA	TRBV11-2	TRBJ1-1	NA	CASSLDRGLVAEAFF	TGTGCCAGCAGCTTAGATCGGGGGTTAGTCGCTGAAGCTTTCTTT
NA	TRBV4-2	TRBJ2-2	NA	CASSQEEGGTGELFF	TGTGCCAGCAGCCAAGAGGAGGGGGGGACCGGGGAGCTGTTTTTT
NA	TRBV18	TRBJ1-6	TRBD1	CASSEGQGNSPLHF	TGTGCCAGCTCAGAGGGACAGGGTAATTCACCCCTCCACTTT
NA	TRBV30	TRBJ2-7	TRBD2	CAWSHRGGREQYF	TGTGCCTGGAGTCACCGCGGGGGAAGGGAGCAGTACTTC
NA	TRBV5-1	TRBJ2-1	TRBD2	CASSTGLAGYNEQFF	TGCGCCAGCAGCACGGGACTAGCGGGTTACAATGAGCAGTTCTTC
NA	TRBV5-4	TRBJ1-5	NA	CASSFGGADGNQPQHF	TGTGCCAGCAGCTTCGGGGGGGCGGATGGCAATCAGCCCCAGCATTTT
NA	TRBV10-3	TRBJ2-5	TRBD1	CAISPSGGPETQYF	TGTGCCATCAGCCCCTCAGGGGGCCCAGAGACCCAGTACTTC